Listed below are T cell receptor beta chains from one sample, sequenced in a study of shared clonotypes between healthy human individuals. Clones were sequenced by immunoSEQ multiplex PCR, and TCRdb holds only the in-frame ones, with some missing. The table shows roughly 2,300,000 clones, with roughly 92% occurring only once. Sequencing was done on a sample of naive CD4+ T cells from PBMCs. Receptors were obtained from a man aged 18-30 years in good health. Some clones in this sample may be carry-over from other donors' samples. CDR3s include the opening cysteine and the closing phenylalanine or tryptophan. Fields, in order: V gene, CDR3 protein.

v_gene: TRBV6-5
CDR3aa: CASSDAGINTF

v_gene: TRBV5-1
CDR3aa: CASSLDSRNNEQFF

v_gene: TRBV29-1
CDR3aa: CSVEDGRGPGNTIYF

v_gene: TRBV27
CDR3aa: CASSVGQKNTEAFF

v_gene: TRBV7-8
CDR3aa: CASSSEPGLAGPIYEQYF

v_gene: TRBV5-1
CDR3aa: CASSELTTNEKLFF

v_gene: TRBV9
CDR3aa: CASSVEPSGRGADTQYF

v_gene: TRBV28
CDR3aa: CASSPGVAGANVLTF

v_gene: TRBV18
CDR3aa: CASSPQGSLSTDTQYF

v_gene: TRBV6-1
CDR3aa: CASSGDTPSFYEQYF

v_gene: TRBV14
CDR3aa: CASSQPGLAGVNEQFF

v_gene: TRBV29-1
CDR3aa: CSALGGGETQYF

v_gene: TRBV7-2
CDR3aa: CASSRTGRSYEQYF

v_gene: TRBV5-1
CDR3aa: CASSPDNTDTQYF

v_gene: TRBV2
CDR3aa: CASRPPSTDTQYF

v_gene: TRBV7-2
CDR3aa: CASSLRGTGLGNTIYF

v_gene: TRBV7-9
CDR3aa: CASSLDYRVNNEQFF

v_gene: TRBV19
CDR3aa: CASSVGPSRNQPQHF

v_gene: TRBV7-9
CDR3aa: CASSLSLNTEAFF

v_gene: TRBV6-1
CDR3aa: CASSEHRGTNYGYTF

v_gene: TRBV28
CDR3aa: CASSLGGAIGYTF

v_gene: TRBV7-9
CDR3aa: CASSLSGSWGGVRTDTQYF

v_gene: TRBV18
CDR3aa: CASSPPEVAQYF

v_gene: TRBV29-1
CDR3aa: CSVDVTGGDEQFF

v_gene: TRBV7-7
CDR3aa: CASSFQAGVLGEQFF

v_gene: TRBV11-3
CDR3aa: CASSPGLAGVGNEQFF

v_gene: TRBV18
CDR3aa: CASSLLRQGSNEKLFF

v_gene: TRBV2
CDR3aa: CASSTPGNTEAFF

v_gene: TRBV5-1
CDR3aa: CASSLVTTQETQYF

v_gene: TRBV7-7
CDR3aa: CASSQDRNTEAFF

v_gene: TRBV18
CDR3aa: CASSRDRGQETQYF

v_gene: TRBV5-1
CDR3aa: CASSLAGSPEETQYF

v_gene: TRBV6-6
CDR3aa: CASSPRGGEETQYF

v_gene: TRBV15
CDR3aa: CATRQMVSGNTIYF

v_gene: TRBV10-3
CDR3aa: CAISESAGRGQPQHF

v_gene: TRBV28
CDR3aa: CASSVMQGGVETQYF

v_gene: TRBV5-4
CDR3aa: CASSLREWQGYEQYF

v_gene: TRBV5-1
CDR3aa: CASSGSVRDRMNEQYF

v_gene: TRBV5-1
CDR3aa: CASSLWYGRAAGELFF

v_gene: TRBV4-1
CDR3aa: CASSQALVGTTYEQYF

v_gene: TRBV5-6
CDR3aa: CASRGTGRFYGYTF

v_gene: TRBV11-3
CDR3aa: CASSLGRENTEAFF

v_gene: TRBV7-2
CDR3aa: CASSSHRTYTEAFF

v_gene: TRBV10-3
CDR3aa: CAISDRAGNTEAFF

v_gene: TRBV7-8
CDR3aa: CASSFGTGGLVQYF

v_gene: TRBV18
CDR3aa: CASYSGTSGSSYEQYF

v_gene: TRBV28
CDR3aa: CASSLSGGKDEKLFF

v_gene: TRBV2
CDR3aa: CASSEQGGTTEAFF

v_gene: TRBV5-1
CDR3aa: CASSLGLASSGNTIYF

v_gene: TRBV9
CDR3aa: CASSWTSGTGETQYF

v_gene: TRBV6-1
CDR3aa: CASSDLRQVFNGYTF

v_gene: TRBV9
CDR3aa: CASSATSGQTYEQYF

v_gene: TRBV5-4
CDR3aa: CASSAGWTSGGYEQYF

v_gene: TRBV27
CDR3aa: CASSPLPGQTDQPQHF